This T cell receptor (beta chain) appears in the sequencing data of a study of T cells in Graves' hyperthyroidism and ophthalmopathy. This CDR3 has 12 residues. In germline, CDR1 is SEHNR, CDR2 FQNEAQ (reference sequence). The V end lost 0 bases, the J end lost 5 bases, and 4 bases lay between the germline ends. This clonotype appeared a few times. The source material, RNA transcripts, was used to amplify TCR beta CDR3 regions. HTBI primers were used for first-round RT-PCR of the TCR CDR3. TCRdb reanalysed the multiplex PCR reads using MiXCR and keeps one entry per CDR3 protein. The repertoire holds 400,000 to 500,000 distinct CDR3 sequences, with roughly an eighth as singletons.

The V call is TRBV7-9, the J call TRBJ2-5; no definite D call. Input material: blood. The sequence was obtained from a woman under 30 with Graves' hyperthyroidism. CDR3 DNA: TGTGCCAGCAGCTTAGCCCCCGAGACCCAGTACTTC. It yields the protein CASSLAPETQYF.